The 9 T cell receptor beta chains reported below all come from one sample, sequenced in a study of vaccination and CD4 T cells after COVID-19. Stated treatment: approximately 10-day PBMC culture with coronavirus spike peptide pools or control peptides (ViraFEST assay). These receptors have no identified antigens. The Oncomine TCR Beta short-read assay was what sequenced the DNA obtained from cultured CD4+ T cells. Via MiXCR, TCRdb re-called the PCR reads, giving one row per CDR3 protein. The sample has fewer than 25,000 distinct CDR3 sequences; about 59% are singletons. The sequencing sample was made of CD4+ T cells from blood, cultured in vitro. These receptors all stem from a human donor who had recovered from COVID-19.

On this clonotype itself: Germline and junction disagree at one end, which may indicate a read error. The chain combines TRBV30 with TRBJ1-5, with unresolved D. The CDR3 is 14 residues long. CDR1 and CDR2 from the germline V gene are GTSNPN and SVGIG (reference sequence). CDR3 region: CAWGVMDRNQPQHF. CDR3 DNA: TGTGCCTGGGGTGTAATGGATCGCAATCAGCCCCAGCATTTT.

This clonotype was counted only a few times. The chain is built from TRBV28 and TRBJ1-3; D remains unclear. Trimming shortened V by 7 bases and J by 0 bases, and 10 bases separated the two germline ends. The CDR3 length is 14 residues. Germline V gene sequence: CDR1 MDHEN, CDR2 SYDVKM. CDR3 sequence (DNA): TGTGCCAGCACAGGCGCCAACTCTGGAAACACCATATATTTT. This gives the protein CASTGANSGNTIYF.

DNA of the CDR3: TGTGCCAGCAGTAACACAGGGGATAGCAATCAGCCCCAGCATTTT. Encoded protein: CASSNTGDSNQPQHF. This rearrangement joins TRBV12-3 or TRBV12-4 to TRBJ1-5, with 7 bases identical to TRBD1. The trim removed 5 bases at V and 0 bases at J, leaving 4 bases unmatched. CDR3 length: 15 residues.

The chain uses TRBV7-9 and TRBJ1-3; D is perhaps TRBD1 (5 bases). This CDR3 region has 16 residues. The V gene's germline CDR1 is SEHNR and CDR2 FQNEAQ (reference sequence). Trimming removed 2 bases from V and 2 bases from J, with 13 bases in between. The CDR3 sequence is CASSLQTGTAGNTIYF. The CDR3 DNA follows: TGTGCCAGCAGCTTACAGACGGGGACCGCTGGAAACACCATATATTTT.

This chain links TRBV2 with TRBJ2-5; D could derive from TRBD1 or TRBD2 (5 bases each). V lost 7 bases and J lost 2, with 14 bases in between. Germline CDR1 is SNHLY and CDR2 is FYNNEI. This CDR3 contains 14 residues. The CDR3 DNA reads TGTGCCAGCACTCCCGGGACCACTCAAGAGACCCAGTACTTC. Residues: CASTPGTTQETQYF. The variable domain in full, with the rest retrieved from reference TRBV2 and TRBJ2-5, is EPEVTQTPSHQVTQMGQEVILRCVPISNHLYFYWYRQILGQKVEFLVSFYNNEISEKSEIFDDQFSVERPDGSNFTLKIRSTKLEDSAMYFCASTPGTTQETQYFGPGTRLLVL.

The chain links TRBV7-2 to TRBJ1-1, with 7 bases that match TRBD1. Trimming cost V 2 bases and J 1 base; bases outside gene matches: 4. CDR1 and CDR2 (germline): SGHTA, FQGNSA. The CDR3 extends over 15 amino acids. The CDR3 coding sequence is TGTGCCAGCAGCTTACAAAGACAGGGGAACACTGAAGCTTTCTTT. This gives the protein CASSLQRQGNTEAFF.

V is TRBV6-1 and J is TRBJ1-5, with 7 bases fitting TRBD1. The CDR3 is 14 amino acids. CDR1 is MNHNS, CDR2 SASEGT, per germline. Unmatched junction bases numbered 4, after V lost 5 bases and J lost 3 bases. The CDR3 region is CASSLDRINQPQHF. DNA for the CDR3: TGTGCCAGCAGTCTGGACAGGATCAATCAGCCCCAGCATTTT.

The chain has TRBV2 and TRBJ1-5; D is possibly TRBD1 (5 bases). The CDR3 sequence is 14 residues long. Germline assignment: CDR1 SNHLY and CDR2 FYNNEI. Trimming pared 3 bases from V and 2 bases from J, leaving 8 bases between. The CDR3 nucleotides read TGTGCCAGCAGTGACAGGGTGGGCAATCAGCCCCAGCATTTT. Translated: CASSDRVGNQPQHF.

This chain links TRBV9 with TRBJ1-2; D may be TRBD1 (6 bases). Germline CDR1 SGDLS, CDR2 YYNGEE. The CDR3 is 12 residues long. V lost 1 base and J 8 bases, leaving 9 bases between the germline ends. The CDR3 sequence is CASSVRGLGYTF. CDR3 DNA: TGTGCCAGCAGCGTACGGGGGCTCGGCTACACCTTC.